The 7 T cell receptor beta chains given below trace back to one sample, sequenced in a study of cytomegalovirus exposure and HLA in healthy donors. Use of 60 Vbeta and 13 Jbeta primers characterized the PCR. Some clones are missing from TCRdb's copy, which holds only in-frame ones; the method was immunoSEQ multiplex PCR. The sample carries over 150,000 clones, 80% recorded once. Sequenced sample: PBMCs. The receptors stem from a woman aged 45-65 years in good health and CMV-seropositive.

This clone was picked up a small number of times. The rearrangement uses TRBV27 and TRBJ1-1; D is possibly TRBD1 (6 bases). The V gene lost 7 bases and the J gene lost 1 base, with 16 bases spanning the gap. This CDR3 comprises 15 residues. Germline values: CDR1 MNHEY, CDR2 SMNVEV (reference sequence). Here the CDR3 reads CASKTGRGGNTEAFF. The CDR3 DNA reads as TGTGCCAGCAAAACAGGGAGAGGAGGGAACACTGAAGCTTTCTTT.

The CDR3 loop is CASRSDREPEQFF. CDR3 nucleotide sequence: TGTGCCAGCAGGTCAGACAGGGAGCCTGAGCAGTTCTTC. The chain employs TRBV27 and TRBJ2-1, with 7 bases identical to TRBD1. The CDR3 contains 13 residues. The V segment lost 6 bases and the J segment 9 bases; nucleotides outside the gene matches: 8. Germline CDR1 is MNHEY and CDR2 is SMNVEV (reference sequence).

The genes are TRBV28 and TRBJ2-1; 8 nucleotides agree with TRBD1. CDR1 and CDR2 (germline): MDHEN, SYDVKM. This CDR3 has 16 residues. Trimming took 2 bases from V and 4 from J; bases not matched to a gene: 7. As DNA, the CDR3 is TGTGCCAGCAGTTTACACCAGGGGGCTGGGTACAATGAGCAGTTCTTC. Residues: CASSLHQGAGYNEQFF. Based on the CDR3 plus reference TRBV28 and TRBJ2-1, the full variable domain is DVKVTQSSRYLVKRTGEKVFLECVQDMDHENMFWYRQDPGLGLRLIYFSYDVKMKEKGDIPEGYSVSREKKERFSLILESASTNQTSMYLCASSLHQGAGYNEQFFGPGTRLTVL.

V and J are TRBV7-9 and TRBJ2-5, with 8 bases fitting TRBD2. The V segment lost 3 bases and the J segment 1 base; nucleotides outside the gene matches: 1. Germline V lookup: CDR1 SEHNR, CDR2 FQNEAQ (reference sequence). The CDR3 length is 14 residues. This CDR3 is CASSFGLAQETQYF. The CDR3 coding sequence is TGTGCCAGCAGCTTCGGACTAGCCCAAGAGACCCAGTACTTC.

The chain links TRBV28 to TRBJ2-7; 8 bases agree with TRBD1. The trim removed 6 bases at V and 4 bases at J, leaving 11 bases unmatched. The CDR3 consists of 15 residues. Germline lookup yields CDR1 MDHEN and CDR2 SYDVKM. The CDR3 loop is CASRAGTGLGYEQYF. DNA of the CDR3: TGTGCCAGCAGGGCAGGGACAGGTCTAGGGTACGAGCAGTACTTC.

The chain is built from TRBV29-1 and TRBJ1-1; no firm D call. The CDR3 consists of 13 residues. V lost 1 base to trimming and J lost 1 base, with 7 bases between them. The germline V gene has CDR1 SQVTM and CDR2 ANQGSEA. CDR3 coding DNA: TGCAGCGTTGAAGCGACACCGAACACTGAAGCTTTCTTT. Its translation: CSVEATPNTEAFF.

This clone has just one count. The chain couples TRBV5-6 to TRBJ2-5; 10 nucleotides align to TRBD2. Germline lookup yields CDR1 SGHDT and CDR2 YYEEEE. The trim removed 4 bases at V and 5 bases at J, leaving 8 bases unmatched. The CDR3 has 15 residues. CDR3 residues: CASSLSGRRGETQYF. The CDR3 DNA sequence: TGTGCCAGCAGCCTTAGCGGGAGGCGGGGGGAGACCCAGTACTTC. Filled out from reference TRBV5-6 and TRBJ2-5, the complete variable domain reads DAGVTQSPTHLIKTRGQQVTLRCSPKSGHDTVSWYQQALGQGPQFIFQYYEEEERQRGNFPDRFSGHQFPNYSSELNVNALLLGDSALYLCASSLSGRRGETQYFGPGTRLLVL.